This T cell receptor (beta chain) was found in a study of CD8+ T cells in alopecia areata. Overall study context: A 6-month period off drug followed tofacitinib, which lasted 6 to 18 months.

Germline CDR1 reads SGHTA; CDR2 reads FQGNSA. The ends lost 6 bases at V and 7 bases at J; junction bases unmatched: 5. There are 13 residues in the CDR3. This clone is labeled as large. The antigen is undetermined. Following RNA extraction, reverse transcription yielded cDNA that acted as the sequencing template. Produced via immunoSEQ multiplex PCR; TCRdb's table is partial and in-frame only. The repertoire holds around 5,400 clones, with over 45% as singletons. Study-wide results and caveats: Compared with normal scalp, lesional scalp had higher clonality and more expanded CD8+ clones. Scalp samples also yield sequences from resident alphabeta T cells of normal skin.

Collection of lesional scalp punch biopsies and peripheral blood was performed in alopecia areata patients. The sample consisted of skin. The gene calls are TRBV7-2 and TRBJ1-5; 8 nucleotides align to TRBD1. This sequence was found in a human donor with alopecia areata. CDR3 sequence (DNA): TGTGCCAGCAGTTCCCAGGGGGCACAGCCCCAGCATTTT. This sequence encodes CASSSQGAQPQHF.